This T cell receptor (beta chain) was sequenced during a study of cytomegalovirus exposure and HLA in healthy donors. Germline V gives CDR1 SQVTM, CDR2 ANQGSEA. The CDR3 has 14 residues. V was pared by 7 bases and J by 4 bases, with 8 bases of the junction left unmatched. Sequencing used immunoSEQ multiplex PCR; TCRdb keeps in-frame clones, though not all of them. The sample lists around 160,000 clones; roughly 83% were seen once. The sample consisted of PBMCs. The chain links TRBV29-1 to TRBJ2-1, with 9 bases fitting TRBD1. The sequence derives from a man aged 25 to 40 in good health and CMV-seropositive. In DNA, the CDR3 is TGCAGCGCCAACACAGGGGGCGATTACAATGAGCAGTTCTTC. Translating gives CSANTGGDYNEQFF.